Below, 6 T cell receptor beta chains from the same sample are listed, as sequenced in a study of blood T cells in healthy people across ages. Primed by a sample-barcoded 5' primer and a J-beta primer mix, a second PCR proceeded for about 6 to 12 cycles. Via MiXCR, TCRdb re-called the 5' RACE reads, giving one row per CDR3 protein. Of under 1,100,000 distinct CDR3 sequences in the sample, approximately 25% were seen once. The same sample was also used in a study of T cells of mothers and their children.

The source material was blood. Every receptor here comes from a girl under 10 years old in good health.

V is TRBV7-9 and J is TRBJ2-5; D is tentatively TRBD1 or TRBD2 (6 bases each). Germline V CDR1 and CDR2: SEHNR, FQNEAQ (reference sequence). The CDR3 runs to 14 residues. Trimming stripped 10 bases from V and 1 base from J, with 16 bases between. DNA for the CDR3: TGTGCCATCCCCGGGGGCCGGACCCAAGAGACCCAGTACTTC. As protein: CAIPGGRTQETQYF.

This clonotype came up a few times. The chain carries TRBV28 and TRBJ1-2; D perhaps matches TRBD1 (5 bases). Germline loops: CDR1 MDHEN, CDR2 SYDVKM. Trimming left V 7 bases short and J 6 bases short, with 24 bases between. This CDR3 has 16 amino acids. CDR3 sequence: CASTFGEGELRHGYTF. The CDR3 DNA follows: TGTGCCAGCACCTTTGGTGAAGGGGAGCTTCGACATGGCTACACCTTC.

V is TRBV29-1 and J is TRBJ2-1; D not resolved. Germline values: CDR1 SQVTM, CDR2 ANQGSEA. Trimming left V 4 bases short and J 5 bases short, with 6 bases between. The length of the CDR3 is 11 residues. This chain's CDR3 is CSVGPNNEQFF. In nucleotides, the CDR3 is TGCAGCGTTGGCCCAAACAATGAGCAGTTCTTC.

This chain connects TRBV5-1 to TRBJ2-1, with D unclear. The DNA matches TRBJ2-5 better at its end, which makes the J call doubtful. The length of the CDR3 is 14 residues. Germline V lookup: CDR1 SGHRS, CDR2 YFSETQ. The chain's CDR3 is CASSPLSALETQYF. CDR3 DNA: TGCGCCAGCAGCCCCCTATCCGCGTTGGAGACCCAGTACTTC.

The V call is TRBV6-6, the J call TRBJ2-3, with 7 bases fitting TRBD2. Germline V CDR1 and CDR2: MNHNY, SVGAGI (reference sequence). J lost 1 base, V lost 2 bases, and 3 bases had no gene match. This CDR3 contains 15 residues. The chain's CDR3 is CASSYGGVRTDTQYF. The CDR3 bases are TGTGCCAGCAGTTACGGGGGGGTTCGCACAGATACGCAGTATTTT.

This clonotype showed up just a few times. The gene calls are TRBV6-2 or TRBV6-3 and TRBJ1-2; 7 nucleotides line up with TRBD1. The V gene end was trimmed by 2 bases and the J gene end by 7 bases; junction bases not matched to a gene: 7. CDR3 size: 14 residues. Germline lookup yields CDR1 MNHEY and CDR2 SVGEGT. CDR3 sequence (DNA): TGTGCCAGCAGTTACACGGTACCAGGGGGTGGCTACACCTTC. The encoded protein is CASSYTVPGGGYTF.